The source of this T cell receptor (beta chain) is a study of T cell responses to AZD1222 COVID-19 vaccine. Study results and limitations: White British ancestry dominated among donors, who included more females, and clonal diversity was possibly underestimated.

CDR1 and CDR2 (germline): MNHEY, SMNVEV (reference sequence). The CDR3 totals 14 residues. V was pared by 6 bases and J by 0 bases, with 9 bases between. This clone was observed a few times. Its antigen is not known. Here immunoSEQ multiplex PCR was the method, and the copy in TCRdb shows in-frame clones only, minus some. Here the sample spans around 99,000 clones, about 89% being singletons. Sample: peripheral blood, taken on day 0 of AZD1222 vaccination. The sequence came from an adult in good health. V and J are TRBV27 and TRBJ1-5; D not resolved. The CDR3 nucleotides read TGTGCCAGCAGCGACCAGTATAGCAATCAGCCCCAGCATTTT. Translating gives CASSDQYSNQPQHF.